The present T cell receptor (beta chain) was sequenced within a study of T cells in Graves' hyperthyroidism and ophthalmopathy. Whole-study findings and limits: In the analysis, a 13 V-J model separated ophthalmopathy from stable hyperthyroidism.

This clonotype was detected many times. The target antigen is unknown. Germline V gives CDR1 LGHDT, CDR2 YNNKEL (reference sequence). Deletions cut 0 bases from V and 2 bases from J, with 2 bases between. This CDR3 has 13 residues. TCR beta CDR3 sequences were amplified from RNA transcripts. With the HTBI primer set, the TCR CDR3 went through a first round of RT-PCR. One entry per CDR3 protein results from TCRdb running MiXCR on the multiplex PCR reads. This table has about 480,000 distinct CDR3 sequences, around 14% appearing once. Patients were excluded because of uncontrolled infection, other autoimmune disease, pregnancy or lactation. Every diagnosis used clinical symptoms, serum thyroxine and TRAb, thyroid ultrasound and orbital computed tomography.

The chain carries TRBV3-1 and TRBJ1-5; D is unresolved. The receptor was derived from a woman in her late teens or twenties with Graves' hyperthyroidism. Specimen: blood. In nucleotides, the CDR3 is TGTGCCAGCAGCCAAGATGGCAATCAGCCCCAGCATTTT. Translation: CASSQDGNQPQHF. Complete variable domain (other parts from reference TRBV3-1 and TRBJ1-5): DTAVSQTPKYLVTQMGNDKSIKCEQNLGHDTMYWYKQDSKKFLKIMFSYNNKELIINETVPNRFSPKSPDKAHLNLHINSLELGDSAVYFCASSQDGNQPQHFGDGTRLSIL.